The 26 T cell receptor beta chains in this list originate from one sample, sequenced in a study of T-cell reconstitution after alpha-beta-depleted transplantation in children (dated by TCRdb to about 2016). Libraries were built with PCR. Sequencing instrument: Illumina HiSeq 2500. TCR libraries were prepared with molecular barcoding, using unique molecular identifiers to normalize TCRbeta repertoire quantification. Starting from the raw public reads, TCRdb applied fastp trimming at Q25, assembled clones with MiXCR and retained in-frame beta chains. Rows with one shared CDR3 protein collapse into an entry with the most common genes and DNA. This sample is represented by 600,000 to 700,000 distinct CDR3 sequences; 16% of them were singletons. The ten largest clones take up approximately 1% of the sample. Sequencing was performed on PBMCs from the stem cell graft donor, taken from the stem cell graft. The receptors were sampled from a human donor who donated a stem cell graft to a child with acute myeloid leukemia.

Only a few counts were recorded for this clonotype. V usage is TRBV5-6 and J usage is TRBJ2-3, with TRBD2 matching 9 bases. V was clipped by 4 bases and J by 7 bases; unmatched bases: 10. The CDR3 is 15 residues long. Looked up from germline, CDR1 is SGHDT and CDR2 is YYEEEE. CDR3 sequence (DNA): TGTGCCAGCAGCCATGGCGGGGGGGCCGTCAATACGCAGTATTTT. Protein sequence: CASSHGGGAVNTQYF.

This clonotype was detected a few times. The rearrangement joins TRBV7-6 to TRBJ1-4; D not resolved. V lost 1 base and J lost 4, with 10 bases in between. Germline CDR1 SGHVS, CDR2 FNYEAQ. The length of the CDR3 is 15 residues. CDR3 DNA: TGTGCCAGCAGCTTAGAAAGAGCGTTTAATGAAAAACTGTTTTTT. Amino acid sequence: CASSLERAFNEKLFF. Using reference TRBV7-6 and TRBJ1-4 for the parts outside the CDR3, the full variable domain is GAGVSQSPRYKVTKRGQDVALRCDPISGHVSLYWYRQALGQGPEFLTYFNYEAQQDKSGLPNDRFSAERPEGSISTLTIQRTEQRDSAMYRCASSLERAFNEKLFFGSGTQLSVL.

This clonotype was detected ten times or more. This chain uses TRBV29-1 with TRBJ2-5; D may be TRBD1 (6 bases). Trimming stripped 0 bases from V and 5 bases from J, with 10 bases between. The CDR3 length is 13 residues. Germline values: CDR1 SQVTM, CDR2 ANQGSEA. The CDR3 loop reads CSVEDQGTETQYF. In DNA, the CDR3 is TGCAGCGTTGAAGATCAGGGGACGGAGACCCAGTACTTC.

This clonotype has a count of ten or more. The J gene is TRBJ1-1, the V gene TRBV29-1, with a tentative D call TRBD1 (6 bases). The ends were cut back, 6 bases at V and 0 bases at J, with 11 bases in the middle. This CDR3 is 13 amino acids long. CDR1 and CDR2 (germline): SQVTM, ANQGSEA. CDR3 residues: CSVQGLMNTEAFF. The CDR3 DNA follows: TGCAGCGTACAGGGCCTGATGAACACTGAAGCTTTCTTT.

CDR3 sequence: CASRSDRAVQYF. The CDR3, as DNA: TGTGCCAGCAGATCGGACAGGGCGGTGCAGTATTTT. This chain connects TRBV12-3 or TRBV12-4 to TRBJ2-3; TRBD1 matches 8 bases. V was pared by 6 bases and J by 11 bases, with 7 bases of the junction left unmatched. The CDR3 runs to 12 residues.

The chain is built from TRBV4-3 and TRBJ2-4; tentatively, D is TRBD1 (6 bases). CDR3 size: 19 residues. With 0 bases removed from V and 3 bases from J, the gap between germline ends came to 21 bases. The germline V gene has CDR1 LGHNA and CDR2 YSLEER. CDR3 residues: CASSQDGGVRGFGKNIQYF. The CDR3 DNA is TGCGCCAGCAGCCAAGATGGGGGCGTCAGGGGTTTTGGCAAAAACATTCAGTACTTC.

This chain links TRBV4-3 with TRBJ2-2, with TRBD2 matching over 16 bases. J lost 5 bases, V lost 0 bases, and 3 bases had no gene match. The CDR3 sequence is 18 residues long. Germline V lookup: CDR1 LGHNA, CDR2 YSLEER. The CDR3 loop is CASSQDWGLAGGTGELFF. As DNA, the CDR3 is TGCGCCAGCAGCCAAGACTGGGGACTAGCGGGGGGGACCGGGGAGCTGTTTTTT.

CDR3 bases: TGTGCCAGCAGTTCTACCGGGAGCTCCTACGAGCAGTACGTC. Its translation is CASSSTGSSYEQYV. The rearrangement joins TRBV6-5 to TRBJ2-7, with D possibly matching TRBD2 (6 bases). CDR3 length: 14 amino acids. The V gene's germline CDR1 is MNHEY and CDR2 SVGAGI. V lost 4 bases to trimming and J lost 0 bases, with 10 bases between them.

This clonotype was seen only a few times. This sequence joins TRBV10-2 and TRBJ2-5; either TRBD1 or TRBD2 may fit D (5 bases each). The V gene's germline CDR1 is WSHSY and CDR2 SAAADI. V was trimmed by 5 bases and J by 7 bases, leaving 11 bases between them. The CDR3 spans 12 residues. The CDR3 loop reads CASSQRGGTQYF. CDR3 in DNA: TGCGCCAGCAGTCAGAGGGGCGGGACCCAGTACTTC.

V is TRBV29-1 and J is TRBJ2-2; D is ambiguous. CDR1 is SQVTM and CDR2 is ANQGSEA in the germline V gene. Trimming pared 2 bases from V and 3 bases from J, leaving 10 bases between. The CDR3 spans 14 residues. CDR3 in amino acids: CSVEFGHHTGELFF. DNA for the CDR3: TGCAGCGTTGAATTTGGGCATCACACCGGGGAGCTGTTTTTT.

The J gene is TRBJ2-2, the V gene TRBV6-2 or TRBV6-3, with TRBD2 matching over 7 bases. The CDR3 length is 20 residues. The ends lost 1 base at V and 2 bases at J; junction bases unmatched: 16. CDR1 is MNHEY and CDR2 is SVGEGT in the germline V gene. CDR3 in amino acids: CASSYFSVTRTRANTGELFF. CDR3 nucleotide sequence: TGTGCCAGCAGTTACTTCTCGGTGACTCGGACTAGGGCCAACACCGGGGAGCTGTTTTTT.

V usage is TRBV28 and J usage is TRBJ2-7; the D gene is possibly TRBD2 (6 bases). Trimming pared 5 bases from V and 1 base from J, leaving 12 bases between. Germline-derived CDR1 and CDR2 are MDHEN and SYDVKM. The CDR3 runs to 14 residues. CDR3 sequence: CASSNPGTSYEQYV. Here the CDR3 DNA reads TGTGCCAGCAGTAATCCCGGGACTTCCTACGAGCAGTACGTC.

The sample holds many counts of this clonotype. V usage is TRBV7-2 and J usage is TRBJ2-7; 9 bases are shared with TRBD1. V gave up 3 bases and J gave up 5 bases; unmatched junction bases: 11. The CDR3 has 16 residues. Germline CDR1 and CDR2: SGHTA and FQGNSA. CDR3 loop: CASSLGQGNLGDEQYV. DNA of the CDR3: TGTGCCAGCAGCTTGGGACAGGGCAATCTCGGGGACGAGCAGTACGTC.

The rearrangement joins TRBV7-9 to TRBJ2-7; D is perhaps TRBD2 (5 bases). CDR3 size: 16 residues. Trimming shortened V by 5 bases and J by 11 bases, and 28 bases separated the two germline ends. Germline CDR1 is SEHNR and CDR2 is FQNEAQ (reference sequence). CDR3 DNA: TGTGCCAGCAGCGGGGTCGGTTTCAGTCGACTACGAGAGAAGTACTTC. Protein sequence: CASSGVGFSRLREKYF. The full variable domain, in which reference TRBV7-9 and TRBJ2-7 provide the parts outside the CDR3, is DTGVSQNPRHKITKRGQNVTFRCDPISEHNRLYWYRQTLGQGPEFLTYFQNEAQLEKSRLLSDRFSAERPKGSFSTLEIQRTEQGDSAMYLCASSGVGFSRLREKYFGPGTRLTVT.

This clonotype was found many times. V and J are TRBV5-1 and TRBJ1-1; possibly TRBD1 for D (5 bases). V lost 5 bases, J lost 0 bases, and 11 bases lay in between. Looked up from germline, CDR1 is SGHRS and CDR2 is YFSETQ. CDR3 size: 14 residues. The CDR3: CASSGGQMNTEAFF. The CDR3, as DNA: TGCGCCAGCAGTGGGGGTCAGATGAACACTGAAGCTTTCTTT.

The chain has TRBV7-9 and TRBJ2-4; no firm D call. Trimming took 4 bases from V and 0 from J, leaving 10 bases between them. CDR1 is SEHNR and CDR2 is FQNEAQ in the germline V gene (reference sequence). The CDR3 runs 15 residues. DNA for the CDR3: TGTGCCAGCAGCTCCCAATCGGTAGCCAAAAACATTCAGTACTTC. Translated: CASSSQSVAKNIQYF.

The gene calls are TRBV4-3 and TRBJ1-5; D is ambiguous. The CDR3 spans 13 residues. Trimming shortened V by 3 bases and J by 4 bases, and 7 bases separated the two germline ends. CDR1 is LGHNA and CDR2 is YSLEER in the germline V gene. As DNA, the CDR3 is TGCGCCAGCAGCCACGGACGGAATCAGCCCCAGCATTTT. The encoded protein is CASSHGRNQPQHF.

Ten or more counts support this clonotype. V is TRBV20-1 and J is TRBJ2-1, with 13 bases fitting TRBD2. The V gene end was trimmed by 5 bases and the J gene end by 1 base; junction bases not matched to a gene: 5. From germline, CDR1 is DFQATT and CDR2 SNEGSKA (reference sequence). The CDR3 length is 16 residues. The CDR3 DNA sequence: TGCAGTGCTTTTAGACTAGCGGGGGGTTCCTACAATGAGCAGTTCTTC. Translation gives CSAFRLAGGSYNEQFF.

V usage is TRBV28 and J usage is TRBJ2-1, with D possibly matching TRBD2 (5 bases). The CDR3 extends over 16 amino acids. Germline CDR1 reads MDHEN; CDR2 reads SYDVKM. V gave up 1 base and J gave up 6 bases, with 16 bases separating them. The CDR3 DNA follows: TGTGCCAGCAGTTTATTGTCGACAAGGAGGTCCAATGAGCAGTTCTTC. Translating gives CASSLLSTRRSNEQFF.

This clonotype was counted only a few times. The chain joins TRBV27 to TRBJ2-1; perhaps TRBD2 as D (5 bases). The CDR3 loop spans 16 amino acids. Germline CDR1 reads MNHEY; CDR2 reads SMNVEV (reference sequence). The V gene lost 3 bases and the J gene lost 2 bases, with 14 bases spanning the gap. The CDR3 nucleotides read TGTGCCAGCAGTTTTTATTGGACTTCTACCTACAATGAGCAGTTCTTC. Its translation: CASSFYWTSTYNEQFF.

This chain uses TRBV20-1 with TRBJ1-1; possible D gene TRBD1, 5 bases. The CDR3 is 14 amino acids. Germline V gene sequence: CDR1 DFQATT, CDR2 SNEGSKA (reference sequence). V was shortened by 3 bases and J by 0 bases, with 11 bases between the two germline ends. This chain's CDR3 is CSASAGLVNTEAFF. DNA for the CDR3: TGCAGTGCTAGCGCGGGGCTTGTGAACACTGAAGCTTTCTTT.

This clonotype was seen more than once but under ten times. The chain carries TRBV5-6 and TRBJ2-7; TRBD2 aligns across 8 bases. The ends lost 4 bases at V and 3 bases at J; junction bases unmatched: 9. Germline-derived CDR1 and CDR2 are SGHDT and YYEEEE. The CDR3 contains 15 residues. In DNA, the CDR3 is TGTGCCAGCAGCCTATTGAGCGGGGGACTCTACGAGCAGTACTTC. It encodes CASSLLSGGLYEQYF.

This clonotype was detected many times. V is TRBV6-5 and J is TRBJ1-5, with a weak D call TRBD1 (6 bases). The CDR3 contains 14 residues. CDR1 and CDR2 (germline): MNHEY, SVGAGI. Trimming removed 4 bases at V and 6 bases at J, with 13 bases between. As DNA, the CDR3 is TGTGCCAGCAGTTTAGTACAGGGCAGTCAGCCCCAGCATTTT. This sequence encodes CASSLVQGSQPQHF.

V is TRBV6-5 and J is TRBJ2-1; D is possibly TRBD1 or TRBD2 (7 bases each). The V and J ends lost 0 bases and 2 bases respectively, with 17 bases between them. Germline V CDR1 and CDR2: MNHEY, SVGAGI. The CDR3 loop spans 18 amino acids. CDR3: CASSYSPIQGGAYNEQFF. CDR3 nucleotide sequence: TGTGCCAGCAGTTACTCACCCATCCAGGGGGGGGCCTACAATGAGCAGTTCTTC.

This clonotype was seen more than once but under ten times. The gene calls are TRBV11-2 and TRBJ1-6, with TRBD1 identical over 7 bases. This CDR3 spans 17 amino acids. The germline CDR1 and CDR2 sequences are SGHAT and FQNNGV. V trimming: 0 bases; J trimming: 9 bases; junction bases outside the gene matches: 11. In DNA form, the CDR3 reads TGTGCCAGCAGCTTAGATCCTGCAGGGGGAACGGGTTCACCCCTCCACTTT. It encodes CASSLDPAGGTGSPLHF.

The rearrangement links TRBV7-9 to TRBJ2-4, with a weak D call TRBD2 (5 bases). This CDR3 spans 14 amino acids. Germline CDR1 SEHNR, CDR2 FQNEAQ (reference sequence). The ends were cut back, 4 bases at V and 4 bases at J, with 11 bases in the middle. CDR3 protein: CASSSRREKNIQYF. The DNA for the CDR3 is TGTGCCAGCAGCTCCCGTAGGGAGAAAAACATTCAGTACTTC.